This T cell receptor (beta chain) was identified during a study of technical replicates of blood from a handful of donors. Germline V CDR1 and CDR2: LGHNA, YSLEER. The CDR3 is 15 amino acids. The germline V and J ends were trimmed by 0 bases and 3 bases, with 12 bases remaining between them. This table comes from immunoSEQ multiplex PCR, and its TCRdb copy is limited to in-frame clones, with some not included. This table holds tens of thousands of clones, 85% to 95% found once. The V call is TRBV4-3, the J call TRBJ2-7; a weak D match, TRBD2 (6 bases). This TCR was recovered from a human donor in good health. Sequences were obtained from T cells isolated from PBMCs. The CDR3, as DNA: TGCGCCAGCAGCCAAGAAACGGGAGTCAGCTACGAGCAGTACTTC. It specifies CASSQETGVSYEQYF.